The rows below give T cell receptor beta chains drawn from one sample of a study of CXCR3-negative and CXCR3-positive naive CD8 T cells. TCRdb reprocessed the 5' RACE reads and reports one entry per CDR3 protein, with no DNA. The sample spans roughly 110,000 distinct CDR3 sequences; the ten largest clones claim 0.35% to 0.4%. The sequencing input was naive CXCR3+ CD8+ T cells from blood. These receptors were collected from a human donor in good health. Some clones in this sample may be carry-over from other donors' samples. Both conserved end residues are part of each CDR3.

v_gene: TRBV6-5
j_gene: TRBJ2-3
CDR3aa: CASRPLMAASTDTQYF

v_gene: TRBV2
j_gene: TRBJ2-1
CDR3aa: CASSDLREEQFF

v_gene: TRBV4-1
j_gene: TRBJ1-1
CDR3aa: CASIHEPGQAVSHAFF

v_gene: TRBV20-1
j_gene: TRBJ2-1
CDR3aa: CSASGGGYNEQFF

v_gene: TRBV6-2/TRBV6-3
j_gene: TRBJ2-3
CDR3aa: CASSWAIAVDTQYF

v_gene: TRBV10-3
j_gene: TRBJ1-1
CDR3aa: CAISQEREGTEAFF

v_gene: TRBV18
j_gene: TRBJ1-2
CDR3aa: CASHPTDRKNYGYTF

v_gene: TRBV5-1
j_gene: TRBJ2-5
CDR3aa: CASSSLAELQETQYF

v_gene: TRBV6-2/TRBV6-3
j_gene: TRBJ1-1
CDR3aa: CASSFDTANTEAFF

v_gene: TRBV21-1
j_gene: TRBJ2-7
CDR3aa: CASSYRVESYEQYF

v_gene: TRBV7-9
j_gene: TRBJ2-1
CDR3aa: CASITGGPRDEQFF

v_gene: TRBV12-3/TRBV12-4
j_gene: TRBJ1-4
CDR3aa: CASTLRLWGVTNEKLFF

v_gene: TRBV19
j_gene: TRBJ2-1
CDR3aa: CASSIDRGTGDYNEQFF

v_gene: TRBV15
j_gene: TRBJ2-7
CDR3aa: CATSRDRGGTYEQYF

v_gene: TRBV7-9
j_gene: TRBJ2-7
CDR3aa: CASSPDSPLYEQYF

v_gene: TRBV21-1
j_gene: TRBJ2-1
CDR3aa: CASSTSQGADGYNEQFF

v_gene: TRBV19
j_gene: TRBJ2-1
CDR3aa: CASSRDYNEQFF

v_gene: TRBV2
j_gene: TRBJ2-2
CDR3aa: CASSGELAGDQGELFF

v_gene: TRBV4-1
j_gene: TRBJ2-3
CDR3aa: CASSHDGLAGGTDTQYF

v_gene: TRBV25-1
j_gene: TRBJ2-4
CDR3aa: CASSEFGGAKNIQYF

v_gene: TRBV6-6
j_gene: TRBJ2-7
CDR3aa: CASSDTVAAARYEQYF

v_gene: TRBV20-1
j_gene: TRBJ2-1
CDR3aa: CSARTSGRARAYNEQFF

v_gene: TRBV20-1
j_gene: TRBJ2-2
CDR3aa: CSASDRDRGDTGELFF

v_gene: TRBV7-9
j_gene: TRBJ2-1
CDR3aa: CASSFGLSPYNEQFF

v_gene: TRBV12-3/TRBV12-4
j_gene: TRBJ2-1
CDR3aa: CASSLGGLEGEQFF

v_gene: TRBV7-2
j_gene: TRBJ2-7
CDR3aa: CASSPTGPEQYF

v_gene: TRBV12-3/TRBV12-4
j_gene: TRBJ2-1
CDR3aa: CASSRGRNEQFF

v_gene: TRBV29-1
j_gene: TRBJ2-1
CDR3aa: CSVGVTSGPGDEQFF

v_gene: TRBV19
j_gene: TRBJ2-7
CDR3aa: CASSIDHAGYEQYF

v_gene: TRBV4-3
j_gene: TRBJ2-1
CDR3aa: CASSQDPRYNEQFF

v_gene: TRBV29-1
j_gene: TRBJ2-7
CDR3aa: CSVRTGENYEQYF

v_gene: TRBV7-9
j_gene: TRBJ1-1
CDR3aa: CASSSTEDTEAFF

v_gene: TRBV7-9
j_gene: TRBJ1-1
CDR3aa: CASSPNTGAFF

v_gene: TRBV5-1
j_gene: TRBJ2-5
CDR3aa: CASSMIQGTSGQIQETQYF

v_gene: TRBV28
j_gene: TRBJ2-7
CDR3aa: CASSLGTRYEQYF

v_gene: TRBV29-1
j_gene: TRBJ2-1
CDR3aa: CSVEGGKWAGTYNEQFF

v_gene: TRBV7-3
j_gene: TRBJ2-3
CDR3aa: CASSLSAGGAPTDTQYF

v_gene: TRBV20-1
j_gene: TRBJ2-7
CDR3aa: CSARGLGSYEQYF

v_gene: TRBV6-2/TRBV6-3
j_gene: TRBJ1-2
CDR3aa: CASTRPRNYGYTF

v_gene: TRBV7-9
j_gene: TRBJ1-4
CDR3aa: CASSLDRATNEKLFF

v_gene: TRBV5-6
j_gene: TRBJ2-2
CDR3aa: CASSADSNTGELFF

v_gene: TRBV20-1
j_gene: TRBJ1-1
CDR3aa: CSARDRAYTEAFF

v_gene: TRBV5-1
j_gene: TRBJ2-7
CDR3aa: CASSFGTGSYEQYF

v_gene: TRBV12-3/TRBV12-4
j_gene: TRBJ2-1
CDR3aa: CATRTGHREQFF

v_gene: TRBV7-9
j_gene: TRBJ2-2
CDR3aa: CASSLYGSTHGELFF

v_gene: TRBV25-1
j_gene: TRBJ2-3
CDR3aa: CASSGGGRPDTQYF

v_gene: TRBV9
j_gene: TRBJ2-5
CDR3aa: CASSVRGTQETQYF

v_gene: TRBV24-1
j_gene: TRBJ2-7
CDR3aa: CATSDFPSTGIYEQYF

v_gene: TRBV29-1
j_gene: TRBJ2-7
CDR3aa: CSVEQSSEQYF

v_gene: TRBV4-1
j_gene: TRBJ1-2
CDR3aa: CASSHVGTLYGYTF

v_gene: TRBV29-1
j_gene: TRBJ2-7
CDR3aa: CSVEMPTSRSSYEQYF

v_gene: TRBV5-1
j_gene: TRBJ2-7
CDR3aa: CASSPGTAREQYF

v_gene: TRBV2
j_gene: TRBJ2-7
CDR3aa: CASSEIGRDYEQYF